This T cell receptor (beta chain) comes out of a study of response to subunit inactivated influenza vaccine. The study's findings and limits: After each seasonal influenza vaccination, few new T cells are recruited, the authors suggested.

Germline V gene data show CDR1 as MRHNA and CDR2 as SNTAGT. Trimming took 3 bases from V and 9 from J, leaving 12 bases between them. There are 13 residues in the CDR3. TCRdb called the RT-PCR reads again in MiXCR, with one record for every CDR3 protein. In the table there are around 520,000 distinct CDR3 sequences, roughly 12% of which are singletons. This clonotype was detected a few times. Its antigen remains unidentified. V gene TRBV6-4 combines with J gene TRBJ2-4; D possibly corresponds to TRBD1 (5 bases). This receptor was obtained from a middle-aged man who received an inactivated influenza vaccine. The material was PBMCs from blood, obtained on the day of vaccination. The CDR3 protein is CASSDSQGTIQYF. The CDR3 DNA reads TGTGCCAGCAGTGATTCGCAGGGAACCATTCAGTACTTC.